Shown below are 20 T cell receptor beta chains from a single sample sequenced in a study of OX40 agonist ivuxolimab in advanced cancers. Measured with immunoSEQ multiplex PCR; TCRdb has only the in-frame clones, and not every one. The sample has 80,000 to 100,000 clones, approximately 91% seen once. The sequencing used CD4+ or CD8+ T cells sorted from blood, collected in a trial of the OX40 agonist ivuxolimab. The receptor source for this set is an adult with an advanced solid tumor such as melanoma, head and neck, liver or kidney cancer.

The chain is built from TRBV11-2 and TRBJ2-7; 7 bases align to TRBD1. V lost 4 bases and J lost 3; bases outside the gene matches: 12. The CDR3 contains 16 residues. The germline V gene has CDR1 SGHAT and CDR2 FQNNGV. This CDR3 is CASSSSRQGSIYEQYF. The DNA of the CDR3 is TGTGCCAGCAGCTCCTCCCGACAGGGAAGTATCTACGAGCAGTACTTC. Supplemented by reference TRBV11-2 and TRBJ2-7, the full variable domain reads EAGVAQSPRYKIIEKRQSVAFWCNPISGHATLYWYQQILGQGPKLLIQFQNNGVVDDSQLPKDRFSAERLKGVDSTLKIQPAKLEDSAVYLCASSSSRQGSIYEQYFGPGTRLTVT.

The CDR3 sequence is CAWSVMGTNEKLFF. For the CDR3, the DNA is TGTGCCTGGAGTGTAATGGGGACTAATGAAAAACTGTTTTTT. The genes are TRBV30 and TRBJ1-4; D unclear. Germline V gene data show CDR1 as GTSNPN and CDR2 as SVGIG (reference sequence). This CDR3 region has 14 residues. Trimming pared 0 bases from V and 2 bases from J, leaving 7 bases between.

This chain joins TRBV6-5 and TRBJ1-5; D perhaps matches TRBD1 (6 bases). The CDR3 sequence is 15 residues long. Germline CDR1 reads MNHEY; CDR2 reads SVGAGI. V lost 4 bases, J lost 1 base, and 11 bases lay in between. The CDR3, as DNA: TGTGCCAGCAGTTCAACAGGGACGAGCAATCAGCCCCAGCATTTT. The encoded protein is CASSSTGTSNQPQHF.

The chain has TRBV28 and TRBJ2-2, with D possibly matching TRBD1 (6 bases). V gave up 2 bases and J gave up 5 bases, with 12 bases separating them. Germline assignment: CDR1 MDHEN and CDR2 SYDVKM. CDR3 size: 15 residues. The DNA for the CDR3 is TGTGCCAGCAGTTTAGAGTACAGGGAAACCGGGGAGCTGTTTTTT. It yields the protein CASSLEYRETGELFF.

The chain couples TRBV7-9 to TRBJ2-1; 11 bases are shared with TRBD2. CDR3 size: 16 residues. CDR1 is SEHNR and CDR2 is FQNEAQ in the germline V gene (reference sequence). Trimming at V came to 5 bases and at J to 4 bases, leaving 7 bases not matched to a gene. The CDR3: CASSPRGLADYNEQFF. The CDR3 region has the DNA TGTGCCAGCAGCCCTCGGGGACTAGCGGATTACAATGAGCAGTTCTTC.

CDR3 DNA sequence: TGTGCCAGCAGTTTGCGAGCCCGCGAGCAGTACTTC. The encoded protein is CASSLRAREQYF. The chain uses TRBV28 and TRBJ2-7; D unresolved. Trimming took 3 bases from V and 6 from J, leaving 9 bases between them. The CDR3 is 12 residues long. Germline loops: CDR1 MDHEN, CDR2 SYDVKM.

The V and J genes are TRBV10-1 and TRBJ2-1, with 11 bases aligning to TRBD2. Germline assignment: CDR1 WNHNN and CDR2 SYGVQD (reference sequence). With V trimmed by 5 bases and J by 5 bases, 2 bases remained unmatched. The CDR3 runs to 14 residues. The CDR3 here is CASSRLAGNNEQFF. The CDR3 region has the DNA TGCGCCAGCAGTCGACTAGCGGGGAACAATGAGCAGTTCTTC.

The chain carries TRBV21-1 and TRBJ2-2; the table's D call of TRBD2 was not tested on the DNA. TRBV21-1 constitutes a pseudogene. This CDR3 contains 15 residues. The CDR3 nucleotides read TGTGCCAGCAGCAAAATGGGCGGGTACACCGGGGAGCTGTTTTTT. Its protein is CASSKMGGYTGELFF.

This chain connects TRBV5-1 to TRBJ1-1; no definite D call. The germline V gene encodes CDR1 SGHRS and CDR2 YFSETQ. The CDR3 length is 12 residues. Trimming took 3 bases from V and 1 from J, leaving 4 bases between them. CDR3 bases: TGCGCCAGCAGCTGGGGGAACACTGAAGCTTTCTTT. This translates into CASSWGNTEAFF.

The V call is TRBV6-5, the J call TRBJ1-1; D unresolved. V was pared by 5 bases and J by 0 bases, with 7 bases between. Germline V CDR1 and CDR2: MNHEY, SVGAGI. This CDR3 region has 13 residues. The CDR3 here is CASSPTVNTEAFF. CDR3 bases: TGTGCCAGCAGTCCTACAGTGAACACTGAAGCTTTCTTT.

This clone was counted once. The V call is TRBV28, the J call TRBJ2-5, with D possibly matching TRBD2 (6 bases). The V gene's germline CDR1 is MDHEN and CDR2 SYDVKM. V was cut by 5 bases and J by 5 bases, with 18 bases left in between. This CDR3 contains 15 residues. The CDR3 loop reads CASSNSGNYFETQYF. CDR3 bases: TGTGCCAGCAGTAATAGCGGAAACTACTTTGAGACCCAGTACTTC.

The V call is TRBV5-6, the J call TRBJ1-5, with D unresolved. CDR3 length: 12 residues. Germline V gives CDR1 SGHDT, CDR2 YYEEEE. The germline V and J ends were trimmed by 4 bases and 5 bases, with 7 bases remaining between them. In nucleotides, the CDR3 is TGTGCCAGCAGCAATAATGATCAGCCCCAGCATTTT. Encoded protein: CASSNNDQPQHF.

J is TRBJ2-7 and V is TRBV25-1; D is unresolved. CDR1 is MGHDK, CDR2 SYGVNS, per germline. Trimming stripped 7 bases from V and 5 bases from J, with 6 bases between. This CDR3 is 10 amino acids long. In DNA, the CDR3 is TGTGCCAGCATCTTCCACGAGCAGTACTTC. Translated: CASIFHEQYF.

The chain combines TRBV29-1 with TRBJ2-7, with 10 bases lining up with TRBD1. The germline gives CDR1 SQVTM, CDR2 ANQGSEA. Trimming removed 4 bases from V and 4 bases from J; junction bases left unmatched: 10. This CDR3 has 15 residues. CDR3 in DNA: TGCAGCGTTGGGGCCGGGACAGGGGTATTGTACGAGCAGTACTTC. This encodes CSVGAGTGVLYEQYF.

The chain uses TRBV27 and TRBJ2-4; D possibly corresponds to TRBD1 (5 bases). V was shortened by 3 bases and J by 1 base, with 13 bases between the two germline ends. This CDR3 is built from 16 residues. From germline, CDR1 is MNHEY and CDR2 SMNVEV (reference sequence). The CDR3 bases are TGTGCCAGCAGTTTGGGGCGGATGGAGGCCAAAAACATTCAGTACTTC. Residues: CASSLGRMEAKNIQYF.

The chain combines TRBV30 with TRBJ2-7; D is unclear. The CDR3 loop spans 12 amino acids. The V gene's germline CDR1 is GTSNPN and CDR2 SVGIG (reference sequence). V was pared by 2 bases and J by 7 bases, with 12 bases between. In DNA form, the CDR3 reads TGTGCCTGGAGTAAGGGTTGGCGGGAGCAGTACTTC. Protein: CAWSKGWREQYF. Combining the CDR3 with reference TRBV30 and TRBJ2-7 gives the whole variable domain SQTIHQWPATLVQPVGSPLSLECTVEGTSNPNLYWYRQAAGRGLQLLFYSVGIGQISSEVPQNLSASRPQDRQFILSSKKLLLSDSGFYLCAWSKGWREQYFGPGTRLTVT.

This chain uses TRBV19 with TRBJ2-3; D gene ambiguous. Trimming shortened V by 10 bases and J by 0 bases, and 14 bases separated the two germline ends. The CDR3 is 14 residues long. Germline loops: CDR1 LNHDA, CDR2 SQIVND (reference sequence). CDR3 bases: TGTGCCACTAAGGGCCCTTGGAGCACAGATACGCAGTATTTT. Protein sequence: CATKGPWSTDTQYF.

The chain links TRBV5-1 to TRBJ2-5; D not resolved. Germline lookup yields CDR1 SGHRS and CDR2 YFSETQ. The germline V and J ends were trimmed by 2 bases and 2 bases, with 13 bases remaining between them. The CDR3 loop spans 15 amino acids. The CDR3 nucleotides read TGCGCCAGCAGCTTCCTCGCTAGTTCTCAAGAGACCCAGTACTTC. Residues: CASSFLASSQETQYF.

Comment on this clone: A read error may account for a junction end that differs from germline. V usage is TRBV28 and J usage is TRBJ2-7; TRBD2 might be the D (5 bases). Per germline, CDR1 MDHEN and CDR2 SYDVKM. The CDR3 has 11 residues. The DNA of the CDR3 is TGTGCCAGCAGCCCCGCCGTAGCGCTAGGGTTC. Protein sequence: CASSPAVALGF.

The V gene is TRBV14, the J gene TRBJ2-1; maybe TRBD1 (6 bases). The germline CDR1 and CDR2 sequences are SGHDN and FVKESK. The V end was cut by 3 bases, the J end by 9 bases, with 12 bases between. The CDR3 is 13 residues long. For the CDR3, the DNA is TGTGCCAGCAGCCAGGGGACATTTGGTGAGCAGTTCTTC. Translation gives CASSQGTFGEQFF.